This TCR beta chain was identified in a study of post-analysis software for immune sequencing data. Looking at the study overall: Relapsing-remitting, secondary progressive and progressive-relapsing multiple sclerosis were all included among the disease courses.

The library was made from cDNA and included unique molecular identifiers. Via MiXCR, TCRdb re-called the PCR reads, giving one row per CDR3 protein. The repertoire has approximately 690,000 distinct CDR3 sequences, over 45% of them found once; the top ten carry about 11%. Regarding the study as a whole: Normalized Chao1 diversity in multiple sclerosis patients fell significantly below that of controls. Pronounced co-clustering by F measure was evident among identically batched samples.

This clonotype came up a few times. The antigen is unknown. Material: blood. The source is a girl aged 2-15 years with multiple sclerosis.

CDR3 nucleotide sequence: TGTGCCAGCAGCCGACAGGGTTTGGGTCACGAGCAGTACTTC. This encodes CASSRQGLGHEQYF. This chain connects TRBV7-9 to TRBJ2-7; 7 bases map to TRBD1. Looked up from germline, CDR1 is SEHNR and CDR2 is FQNEAQ (reference sequence). This CDR3 is built from 14 residues. The V and J ends lost 5 bases and 5 bases, in that order; junction bases with no gene match: 9. The full variable domain, its missing parts supplied by reference TRBV7-9 and TRBJ2-7, is DTGVSQNPRHKITKRGQNVTFRCDPISEHNRLYWYRQTLGQGPEFLTYFQNEAQLEKSRLLSDRFSAERPKGSFSTLEIQRTEQGDSAMYLCASSRQGLGHEQYFGPGTRLTVT.